The 5 T cell receptor beta chains given below trace back to one sample, sequenced in a study of blood T cell repertoires in COVID-19. The table came from immunoSEQ multiplex PCR; TCRdb's copy has only in-frame clones and leaves some out. The table shows about 120,000 clones, with 70% to 85% occurring only once. The sequenced sample consisted of peripheral blood. The source of these receptors is a man aged 45-60 years with acute or convalescent COVID-19.

The V call is TRBV19, the J call TRBJ1-6; TRBD1 matches 10 bases. The CDR3 extends over 13 amino acids. V was pared by 8 bases and J by 9 bases, with 4 bases of the junction left unmatched. Germline V CDR1 and CDR2: LNHDA, SQIVND (reference sequence). CDR3 nucleotides: TGTGCCAGTGGGACAGGGGCCGGTTCACCCCTCCACTTT. It is translated as CASGTGAGSPLHF.

The chain is built from TRBV6-5 and TRBJ1-2; D remains ambiguous. CDR3 size: 15 residues. V lost 5 bases, J lost 5 bases, and 18 bases lay in between. Germline V CDR1 and CDR2: MNHEY, SVGAGI. This chain's CDR3 is CASSQRVRGSYGYTF. The DNA for the CDR3 is TGTGCCAGCAGTCAGCGAGTTAGAGGCTCATATGGCTACACCTTC.

This rearrangement joins TRBV3-1 (or the pseudogene TRBV3-2) to TRBJ2-2, with D possibly being TRBD2 (6 bases). Germline CDR1 LGHDT, CDR2 YNNKEL (reference sequence). The CDR3 has 14 amino acids. Between the trimmed V and J ends, which lost 5 bases and 5 bases, there was a span of 12 bases. This CDR3 reads CASSITGVTGELFF. The DNA of the CDR3 is TGTGCCAGCAGCATAACGGGAGTTACCGGGGAGCTGTTTTTT.

The J gene is TRBJ2-1, the V gene TRBV29-1; 8 nucleotides match TRBD2. V was pared by 2 bases and J by 6 bases, with 6 bases of the junction left unmatched. CDR3 length: 14 residues. Germline-derived CDR1 and CDR2 are SQVTM and ANQGSEA. The CDR3 bases are TGCAGCGTTGAACAAGCGGGAGTAGGCAATGAGCAGTTCTTC. It encodes CSVEQAGVGNEQFF.

This clone was seen only a few times. The chain carries TRBV28 and TRBJ1-4; D remains unclear. Germline V gene sequence: CDR1 MDHEN, CDR2 SYDVKM. The germline V and J ends were trimmed by 2 bases and 7 bases, with 11 bases remaining between them. CDR3 length: 14 residues. DNA for the CDR3: TGTGCCAGCAGTTTACCATGGTCGGGTGAAAAACTGTTTTTT. Protein product: CASSLPWSGEKLFF.